These T cell receptor beta chains were read from a single sample in a study of Graves' ophthalmopathy and Graves' hyperthyroidism. Using its own MiXCR run on the multiplex PCR reads, TCRdb lists one record per CDR3 protein. The sample lists roughly 700,000 distinct CDR3 sequences; roughly 40% were seen once. The sample consisted of peripheral blood. The receptors originated from an adult man with Graves' ophthalmopathy. Both conserved end residues are part of each CDR3. The order of the fields is J gene, D gene, V gene, clone size, CDR3 DNA, CDR3 protein. The D gene is left open where the match is weak. Rows may omit the clone size; those that give it use once, few, many or a size class.

>TRBJ1-5|NA|TRBV2|NA
TGTGCCAGCAGTGAACGGGACGGAAATCAGCCCCAGCATTTT
CASSERDGNQPQHF
>TRBJ2-2|NA|TRBV7-9|many
TGTGCCAGCAGCACACCGGGAGAGCTGTTTTTT
CASSTPGELFF
>TRBJ1-5|NA|TRBV2|NA
TGTGCCAGCAGCCCCGTACCCAATCAGCCCCAGCATTTT
CASSPVPNQPQHF
>TRBJ1-1|NA|TRBV4-2|NA
TGTGCCAGCAGCCCGCCCAGGGTCGACACTGAAGCTTTCTTT
CASSPPRVDTEAFF
>TRBJ1-1|NA|TRBV6-6|NA
TGTGCCAGCAGGAGGGGGGGTCAGAACACTGAAGCTTTCTTT
CASRRGGQNTEAFF
>TRBJ2-7|NA|TRBV20-1|few
TGCAGTGCCCGATACGGGAGTTCTCAGGGGGAGCAGTACTTC
CSARYGSSQGEQYF
>TRBJ1-5|NA|TRBV24-1|NA
TGTGCCTGGAGTAGAATCCAGGGGCTGGGTGGCAATCAGCCCCAGCATTTT
CAWSRIQGLGGNQPQHF
>TRBJ2-7|NA|TRBV15|few
TGTGCCACCAGCAGAGGTCTCAGGAAGACCTACGAGCAGTACTTC
CATSRGLRKTYEQYF
>TRBJ2-7|TRBD1|TRBV11-2|NA
TGTGCCAGCAGCTTTAGGGGGACAGGGAACCACGAGCAGTACTTC
CASSFRGTGNHEQYF
>TRBJ2-5|NA|TRBV7-2|many
TGTGCCAGCAGCTCCTATACCCAAGAGACCCAGTACTTC
CASSSYTQETQYF
>TRBJ2-6|NA|TRBV20-1|few
TGCAGTGCTAGAGATTCGGCCAGGAACTCTGGGGCCAACGTCCTGACTTTC
CSARDSARNSGANVLTF
>TRBJ2-5|NA|TRBV7-6|NA
TGTGCCAGCAGCCTGGGAGGCGGAAAGGGGGAGACCCAGTACTTC
CASSLGGGKGETQYF
>TRBJ1-6|NA|TRBV19|NA
TGTGCCAGTAAGCCGGAAAGCTCCTATAATTCACCCCTCCACTTT
CASKPESSYNSPLHF
>TRBJ1-5|NA|TRBV10-3|NA
TGTGCCAGCAGTTGGGAGACAGGTTGGGATCAGCCCCAGCATTTT
CASSWETGWDQPQHF
>TRBJ1-1|NA|TRBV29-1|NA
TGCAGCGTAGTCTGCGGGGACACTGAAGCTTTCTTT
CSVVCGDTEAFF
>TRBJ2-7|NA|TRBV20-1|few
TGCAGTGCTGGTGACCGCTACGAGCAGTACTTC
CSAGDRYEQYF
>TRBJ1-1|NA|TRBV19|NA
TGTGCCAGTAGTAGGGGAACTATGAACACTGAAGCTTTCTTT
CASSRGTMNTEAFF
>TRBJ1-5|NA|TRBV28|few
TGTGGAGTGCACAGCAACAATCAGCCCCAGCATTTT
CGVHSNNQPQHF
>TRBJ2-5|TRBD1|TRBV20-1|NA
TGCAGTGCTAGTGTCCTCGACAGGGGGCCGGAGACCCAGTACTTC
CSASVLDRGPETQYF
>TRBJ1-2|TRBD1|TRBV7-2|many
TGTGCCAGCAGCCTGCTTACCGGGACAGGTAGTGTTGGCTACACCTTC
CASSLLTGTGSVGYTF
>TRBJ2-5|TRBD2|TRBV9|few
TGTGCCAGCAGCACCCGACTAGCAGAGACCCAGTACTTC
CASSTRLAETQYF
>TRBJ2-7|NA|TRBV19|many
TGTGCCAGTAGTATAGGGGACTTCTCCTACGAGCAGTACTTC
CASSIGDFSYEQYF
>TRBJ2-2|TRBD1|TRBV12-3/TRBV12-4|NA
TGTGCCAGCAACGTGCCCCGACAGGGGACGGGCACCGGGGAGCTGTTTTTT
CASNVPRQGTGTGELFF
>TRBJ2-7|NA|TRBV20-1|NA
TGCAGTGCCCCGGGCGAGGAGGCGAGCTCCTACGAGCAGTACTTC
CSAPGEEASSYEQYF
>TRBJ2-5|NA|TRBV6-5|NA
TGTGCCAGTACGACACGATACCAAGAGACCCAGTACTTC
CASTTRYQETQYF
>TRBJ2-5|NA|TRBV7-3|NA
TGTGCCAGCAGCTTAATCCCCGGGCCCCAAGAGACCCAGTACTTC
CASSLIPGPQETQYF
>TRBJ2-5|NA|TRBV10-2|NA
TGTGCCAGCAGTTTAACGGGGTTTAGGGAGACCCAGTACTTC
CASSLTGFRETQYF
>TRBJ1-2|NA|TRBV5-4|few
TGTGCCAGCAGCTACTGGGGGACAAGGGAGATGAACTATGGCTACACCTTC
CASSYWGTREMNYGYTF
>TRBJ2-5|NA|TRBV9|NA
TGTGCCAGCAGCGTAGGTGGGGCGGGTTATCAGACCCAGTACTTC
CASSVGGAGYQTQYF
>TRBJ2-7|TRBD2|TRBV19|NA
TGTGCCAGTAGTGTGGGACTACCGTCCTACGAGCAGTACTTC
CASSVGLPSYEQYF
>TRBJ1-2|NA|TRBV25-1|NA
TGTGCCAGCAGCGCCGTCGGGACGGAGAACTATGGCTACACCTTC
CASSAVGTENYGYTF